These 9 T cell receptor beta chains share one sample of origin, sequenced in a study of blood T cell repertoires in COVID-19. Here immunoSEQ multiplex PCR was the method, and the copy in TCRdb shows in-frame clones only, minus some. The table records about 140,000 clones, approximately 85% of them present only once. Sequenced input: PBMCs or T cells enriched from blood (not recorded which). These receptors originate from a woman aged 45-65 years with acute COVID-19.

This clone was detected once. The chain is built from TRBV9 and TRBJ2-2; 7 bases agree with TRBD2. The germline CDR1 and CDR2 sequences are SGDLS and YYNGEE. The CDR3 has 16 residues. V lost 3 bases, J lost 0 bases, and 5 bases stayed unmatched. The CDR3 reads CASSARLAPNTGELFF. In DNA, the CDR3 is TGTGCCAGCAGCGCCCGACTAGCACCGAACACCGGGGAGCTGTTTTTT.

V and J are TRBV3-1 (or the pseudogene TRBV3-2) and TRBJ2-7, with D unresolved. V lost 1 base and J 0 bases, leaving 7 bases between the germline ends. The germline gives CDR1 LGHDT, CDR2 YNNKEL (reference sequence). The CDR3 has 14 amino acids. The CDR3 DNA reads TGTGCCAGCAGCCAAGCCGTGGCCTCCTACGAGCAGTACTTC. It encodes CASSQAVASYEQYF.

The genes are TRBV12-3 or TRBV12-4 and TRBJ1-1, with D hard to call. The CDR3 contains 13 residues. Deletions cut 5 bases from V and 1 base from J, with 8 bases between. The CDR3 region is CASSLTSNTEAFF. CDR3 nucleotides: TGTGCCAGCAGTCTTACTTCGAACACTGAAGCTTTCTTT.

The rearrangement links TRBV6-5 to TRBJ2-1; D perhaps matches TRBD1 (5 bases). V was pared by 5 bases and J by 6 bases, with 17 bases between. The CDR3 spans 15 residues. Germline assignment: CDR1 MNHEY and CDR2 SVGAGI. The CDR3 here is CASSPDSLPGNEQFF. CDR3 nucleotide sequence: TGTGCCAGCAGTCCAGACAGTTTGCCGGGCAATGAGCAGTTCTTC.

This chain connects TRBV2 to TRBJ1-2; D is ambiguous. The germline V and J ends were trimmed by 6 bases and 8 bases, with 13 bases remaining between them. In germline, CDR1 is SNHLY, CDR2 FYNNEI. The CDR3 is 12 residues long. The CDR3 reads CASSAGLGGYTF. CDR3 sequence (DNA): TGTGCCAGCAGCGCTGGACTAGGAGGCTACACCTTC.

The rearrangement uses TRBV9 and TRBJ2-7; possibly TRBD2 for D (5 bases). The V gene lost 6 bases and the J gene lost 5 bases, with 12 bases spanning the gap. The CDR3 has 12 residues. The germline CDR1 and CDR2 sequences are SGDLS and YYNGEE. The CDR3, as DNA: TGTGCCAGCAAAGGGAGTGGCAACGAGCAGTACTTC. Its translation is CASKGSGNEQYF.

This chain joins TRBV28 and TRBJ1-1; TRBD1 matches at 9 bases. J gave up 3 bases and V 6 bases, and 8 bases lay outside the gene matches. Germline V gene lookup returns CDR1 MDHEN and CDR2 SYDVKM. The CDR3 length is 15 residues. CDR3 residues: CASRNTGGRHTEAFF. The DNA of the CDR3 is TGTGCCAGCAGGAATACAGGGGGCCGACACACTGAAGCTTTCTTT.

This chain joins TRBV12-3 or TRBV12-4 and TRBJ2-1; D unresolved. This CDR3 is 12 amino acids long. With 5 bases removed from V and 6 bases from J, the gap between germline ends came to 8 bases. Here the CDR3 reads CASSPDTNEQFF. In DNA, the CDR3 is TGTGCCAGCAGTCCAGACACCAATGAGCAGTTCTTC.

This chain connects TRBV5-1 to TRBJ1-2; TRBD1 agrees at 7 bases. Germline V gives CDR1 SGHRS, CDR2 YFSETQ. With V trimmed by 2 bases and J by 4 bases, 11 bases remained unmatched. The CDR3 loop spans 16 amino acids. CDR3 sequence reads: CASSFGATRDSYGYTF. In DNA, the CDR3 is TGCGCCAGCAGCTTCGGCGCGACAAGGGACAGCTATGGCTACACCTTC. Filled out from reference TRBV5-1 and TRBJ1-2, the complete variable domain reads KAGVTQTPRYLIKTRGQQVTLSCSPISGHRSVSWYQQTPGQGLQFLFEYFSETQRNKGNFPGRFSGRQFSNSRSEMNVSTLELGDSALYLCASSFGATRDSYGYTFGSGTRLTVV.